What follows describes a single TCR beta chain. The sample is drawn from a study of blood T cell repertoires in COVID-19. Study details: Donors in the United States, Italy and Spain gave samples during acute or convalescent COVID-19. In each case, the material was cDNA or gDNA derived from T cells, B-cell-depleted T cells, or PBMCs.

Germline CDR1 SNHLY, CDR2 FYNNEI. The CDR3 runs 13 residues. The germline V and J ends were trimmed by 3 bases and 1 base, with 5 bases remaining between them. How the authors handled the data: Amplified reference gene primers provided the basis for estimating nucleated cell counts. The method was immunoSEQ multiplex PCR; TCRdb's version includes in-frame clones alone and lacks a portion of them. V and J calls and clone size follow that table, whereas D and trimming were derived from the DNA. The sample comprises tens of thousands of clones, about 88% of which are singletons, and roughly 15% rests with the top ten.

Sequencing used peripheral blood. The chain is built from TRBV2 and TRBJ2-3; D not certain. This TCR was recovered from a man between 70 and 80 years old with active COVID-19. The CDR3 sequence is CASSEAGTDTQYF. In nucleotides, the CDR3 is TGTGCCAGCAGTGAGGCCGGCACAGATACGCAGTATTTT.